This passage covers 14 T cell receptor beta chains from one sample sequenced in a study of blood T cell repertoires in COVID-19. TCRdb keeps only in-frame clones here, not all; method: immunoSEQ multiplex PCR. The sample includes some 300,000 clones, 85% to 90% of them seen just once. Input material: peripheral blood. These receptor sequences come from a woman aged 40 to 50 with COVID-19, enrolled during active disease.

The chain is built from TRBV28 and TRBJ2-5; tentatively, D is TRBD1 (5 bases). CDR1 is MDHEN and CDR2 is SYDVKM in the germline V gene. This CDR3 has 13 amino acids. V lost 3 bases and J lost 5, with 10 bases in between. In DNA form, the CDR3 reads TGTGCCAGCAGTTTTGGCAGGGATGAGACCCAGTACTTC. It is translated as CASSFGRDETQYF.

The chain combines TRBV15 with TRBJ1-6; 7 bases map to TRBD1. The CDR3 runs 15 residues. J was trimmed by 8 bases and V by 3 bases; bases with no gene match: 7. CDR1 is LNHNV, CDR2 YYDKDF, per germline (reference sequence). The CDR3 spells CATSRKGARDSPLHF. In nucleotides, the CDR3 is TGTGCCACCAGCAGGAAGGGGGCGAGGGATTCACCCCTCCACTTT.

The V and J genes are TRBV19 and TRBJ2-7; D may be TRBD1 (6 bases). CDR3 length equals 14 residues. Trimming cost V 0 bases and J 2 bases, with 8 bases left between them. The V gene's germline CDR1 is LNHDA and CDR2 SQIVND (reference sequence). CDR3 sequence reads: CASSIETGPYEQYF. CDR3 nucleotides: TGTGCCAGTAGTATAGAGACAGGCCCCTACGAGCAGTACTTC.

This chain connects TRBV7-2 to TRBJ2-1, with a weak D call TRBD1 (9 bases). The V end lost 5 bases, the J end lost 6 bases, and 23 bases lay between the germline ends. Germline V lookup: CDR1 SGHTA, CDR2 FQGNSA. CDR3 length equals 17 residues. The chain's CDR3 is CASSAMGGGTGSNEQFF. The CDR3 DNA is TGTGCCAGCAGCGCCATGGGCGGGGGGACAGGGTCCAATGAGCAGTTCTTC.

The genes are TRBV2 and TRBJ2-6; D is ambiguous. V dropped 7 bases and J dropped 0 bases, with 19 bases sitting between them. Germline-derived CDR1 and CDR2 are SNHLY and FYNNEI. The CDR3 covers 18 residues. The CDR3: CASKREDTRFSGANVLTF. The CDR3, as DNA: TGTGCCAGCAAAAGAGAAGACACCAGGTTCTCTGGGGCCAACGTCCTGACTTTC. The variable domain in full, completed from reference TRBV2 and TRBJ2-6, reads EPEVTQTPSHQVTQMGQEVILRCVPISNHLYFYWYRQILGQKVEFLVSFYNNEISEKSEIFDDQFSVERPDGSNFTLKIRSTKLEDSAMYFCASKREDTRFSGANVLTFGAGSRLTVL.

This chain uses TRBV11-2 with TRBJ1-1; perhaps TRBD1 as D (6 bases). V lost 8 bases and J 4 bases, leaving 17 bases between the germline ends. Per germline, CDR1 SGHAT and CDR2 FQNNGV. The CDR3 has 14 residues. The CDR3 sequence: CASQPRGRGTEAFF. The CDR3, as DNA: TGTGCCAGCCAACCCCGCGGCAGGGGCACTGAAGCTTTCTTT. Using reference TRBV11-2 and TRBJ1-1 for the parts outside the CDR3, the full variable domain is EAGVAQSPRYKIIEKRQSVAFWCNPISGHATLYWYQQILGQGPKLLIQFQNNGVVDDSQLPKDRFSAERLKGVDSTLKIQPAKLEDSAVYLCASQPRGRGTEAFFGQGTRLTVV.

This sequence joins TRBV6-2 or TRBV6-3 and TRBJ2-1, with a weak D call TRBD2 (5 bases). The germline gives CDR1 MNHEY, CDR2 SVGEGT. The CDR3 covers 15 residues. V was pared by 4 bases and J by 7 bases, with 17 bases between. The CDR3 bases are TGTGCCAGCAGTTTCACTAGACTCTTACGGAATGAGCAGTTCTTC. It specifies CASSFTRLLRNEQFF.

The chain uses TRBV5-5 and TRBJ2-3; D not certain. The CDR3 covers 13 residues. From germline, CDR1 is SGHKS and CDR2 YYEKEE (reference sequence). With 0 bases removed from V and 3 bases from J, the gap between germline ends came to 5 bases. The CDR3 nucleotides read TGTGCCAGCAGCTTGGGAGATACAGATACGCAGTATTTT. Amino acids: CASSLGDTDTQYF.

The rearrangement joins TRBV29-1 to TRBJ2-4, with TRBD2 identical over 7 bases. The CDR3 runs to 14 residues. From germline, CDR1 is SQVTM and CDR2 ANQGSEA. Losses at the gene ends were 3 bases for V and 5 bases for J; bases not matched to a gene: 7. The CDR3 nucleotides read TGCAGCGTTGATGGAGGGACTACCCAAAACATTCAGTACTTC. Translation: CSVDGGTTQNIQYF.

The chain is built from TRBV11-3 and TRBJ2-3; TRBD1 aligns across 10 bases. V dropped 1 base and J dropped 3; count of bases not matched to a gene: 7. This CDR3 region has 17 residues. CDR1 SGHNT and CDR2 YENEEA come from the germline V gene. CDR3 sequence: CASSLGGRGQGTDTQYF. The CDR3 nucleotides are TGTGCCAGCAGCTTAGGAGGCCGGGGACAGGGGACAGATACGCAGTATTTT.

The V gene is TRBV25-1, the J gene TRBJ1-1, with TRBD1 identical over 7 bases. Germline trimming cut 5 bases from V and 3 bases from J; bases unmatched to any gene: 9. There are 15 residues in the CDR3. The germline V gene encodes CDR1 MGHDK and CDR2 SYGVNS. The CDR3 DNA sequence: TGTGCCAGCAGTATTCGGGCCACAGGGGACACTGAAGCTTTCTTT. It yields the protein CASSIRATGDTEAFF.

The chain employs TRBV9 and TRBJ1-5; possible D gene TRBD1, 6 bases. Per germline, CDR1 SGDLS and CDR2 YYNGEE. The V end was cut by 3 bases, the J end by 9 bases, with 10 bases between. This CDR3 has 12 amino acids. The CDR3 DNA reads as TGTGCCAGCAGCGCAGAGACAGGGCCCCAGCATTTT. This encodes CASSAETGPQHF.

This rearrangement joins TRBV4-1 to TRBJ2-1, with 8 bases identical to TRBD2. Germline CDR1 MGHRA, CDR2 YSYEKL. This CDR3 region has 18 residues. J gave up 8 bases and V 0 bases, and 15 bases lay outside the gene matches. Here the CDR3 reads CASSQDREREPLGDEQFF. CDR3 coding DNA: TGCGCCAGCAGCCAAGATCGCGAGCGGGAGCCCCTGGGCGATGAGCAGTTCTTC.

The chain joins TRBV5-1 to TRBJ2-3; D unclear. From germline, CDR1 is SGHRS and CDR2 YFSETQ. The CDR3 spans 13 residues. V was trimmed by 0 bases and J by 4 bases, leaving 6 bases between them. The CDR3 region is CASSLAPADTQYF. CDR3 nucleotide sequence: TGCGCCAGCAGCTTGGCCCCGGCAGATACGCAGTATTTT.